The T cell receptor beta chain described here comes from a study of lymphopenia after photon versus proton radiotherapy. In its sample, this clone was seen once. Its target is not known. The germline CDR1 and CDR2 sequences are SGHTA and FQGNSA. The CDR3 sequence is 15 residues long. Trimming removed 5 bases at V and 5 bases at J, with 18 bases between. Whole-study findings and limits: Survival link was tested only in deceased patients; proton benefit remains a possibility.

Libraries were prepared by immunoSEQ multiplex PCR; TCRdb keeps only in-frame clonotypes and omits some of them. In the table there are around 20,000 clones, approximately 84% of which are singletons. The material was peripheral blood, obtained from a patient treated with photon-based radiotherapy. This TCR derives from a woman aged 50 to 65 with pancreatic cancer. The chain employs TRBV7-2 and TRBJ2-5, with D possibly being TRBD2 (5 bases). CDR3 amino acids: CASSDGVRPGETQYF. The CDR3 DNA reads TGTGCCAGCAGCGATGGGGTCCGTCCGGGGGAGACCCAGTACTTC.